Following are 7 T cell receptor beta chains from one sample sequenced in a study of shared clonotypes between healthy human individuals. Method: immunoSEQ multiplex PCR; TCRdb's copy keeps in-frame clones and lacks some. The table includes around 1.4 million clones, roughly 98.5% detected once. What was sequenced was naive CD4+ T cells sorted from blood. Subset denoted: CD45RA+ positively selected. The receptors originated from a man younger than 40 in good health.

Points on this clone: The sample contains more than one DNA sequence encoding this CDR3. This chain links TRBV9 with TRBJ1-1; D is undetermined. The V end lost 2 bases, the J end lost 1 base, and 6 bases lay between the germline ends. Germline V gene sequence: CDR1 SGDLS, CDR2 YYNGEE. The CDR3 loop spans 13 amino acids. The CDR3 nucleotides read TGTGCCAGCAGCGTCGCGCCGAACACTGAAGCTTTCTTT. Protein product: CASSVAPNTEAFF.

The chain links TRBV28 to TRBJ2-7; 11 nucleotides line up with TRBD2. Trimming removed 5 bases from V and 0 bases from J; junction bases left unmatched: 15. CDR1 MDHEN and CDR2 SYDVKM come from the germline V gene. The length of the CDR3 is 19 residues. CDR3 loop: CASSLGPGTSGGPSYEQYF. Written as DNA, the CDR3 is TGTGCCAGCAGTCTCGGCCCCGGGACTAGCGGAGGTCCCTCCTACGAGCAGTACTTC.

V is TRBV15 and J is TRBJ1-5, with a possible D match to TRBD1 (5 bases). Germline assignment: CDR1 LNHNV and CDR2 YYDKDF (reference sequence). CDR3 length: 12 amino acids. The V end was cut by 0 bases, the J end by 11 bases, with 8 bases between. This CDR3 is CATSRDGHSQHF. Here the CDR3 DNA reads TGTGCCACCAGCAGAGACGGACACTCCCAGCATTTT.

V is TRBV15 and J is TRBJ1-1; 7 nucleotides agree with TRBD1. The CDR3 spans 15 residues. J lost 5 bases, V lost 0 bases, and 6 bases had no gene match. The V gene's germline CDR1 is LNHNV and CDR2 YYDKDF (reference sequence). The CDR3 nucleotides read TGTGCCACCAGCAGAGATCTGACAGGGCAGACTGAAGCTTTCTTT. It codes for CATSRDLTGQTEAFF.

V gene TRBV5-4 combines with J gene TRBJ2-2, with a possible D match to TRBD1 (6 bases). The CDR3 totals 16 residues. The germline V gene has CDR1 SGHNT and CDR2 YYREEE (reference sequence). Trimming removed 0 bases at V and 6 bases at J, with 15 bases between. CDR3 loop: CASSLATRGSAGELFF. The CDR3 nucleotides are TGTGCCAGCAGCTTGGCCACTAGGGGGAGCGCCGGGGAGCTGTTTTTT.

V gene TRBV28 combines with J gene TRBJ2-1, with D tentatively TRBD2 (7 bases). Germline CDR1 reads MDHEN; CDR2 reads SYDVKM. The CDR3 length is 13 residues. Trimming shortened V by 7 bases and J by 11 bases, and 18 bases separated the two germline ends. The CDR3 DNA reads as TGTGCCAGCACCCTAGGGGGGAGGGACCAGCAGTTCTTC. Translation gives CASTLGGRDQQFF.

This sequence joins TRBV14 and TRBJ2-5; 8 bases are shared with TRBD2. The germline V gene encodes CDR1 SGHDN and CDR2 FVKESK. V was clipped by 3 bases and J by 4 bases; unmatched bases: 10. The CDR3 contains 16 residues. In DNA, the CDR3 is TGTGCCAGCAGCCAGCGTACGGGAGGGCCCCGAGAGACCCAGTACTTC. Amino acid sequence: CASSQRTGGPRETQYF.